The 18 T cell receptor beta chains below come from one sample, sequenced in a study of a mutant IDH1 vaccine in newly diagnosed glioma. Repertoires were generated with immunoSEQ multiplex PCR, while TCRdb's copy carries only in-frame clones and drops some. The table shows around 50,000 clones, with about four fifths occurring only once. These receptors' targets are unknown. Time point reported: week 47, end of study. In the vaccine, a single dose held 300 ug of the mutant IDH1 20-mer peptide, along with topical imiquimod. This specimen was PBMCs, taken from a glioma patient whose treatment included an IDH1 peptide vaccine. These receptors were collected from a woman aged 25 to 39 with glioma. Some clones in this sample may be carry-over from other donors' samples.

This chain joins TRBV5-4 and TRBJ2-1; 11 bases are shared with TRBD2. The CDR3 sequence is 13 residues long. CDR1 SGHNT and CDR2 YYREEE come from the germline V gene (reference sequence). V lost 10 bases and J lost 4; bases outside the gene matches: 4. The CDR3 DNA follows: TGTGCCGTCACTAGCGGGAGTTACAATGAGCAGTTCTTC. This gives the protein CAVTSGSYNEQFF.

The V call is TRBV18, the J call TRBJ2-7; the match to TRBD2 covers 8 bases. This CDR3 contains 15 residues. Germline CDR1 KGHSH, CDR2 LQKENI. V dropped 2 bases and J dropped 7; count of bases not matched to a gene: 10. DNA for the CDR3: TGTGCCAGCTCACCATGGCGGGGGGAGATGAGTGAGCAGTACTTC. It yields the protein CASSPWRGEMSEQYF.

This chain links TRBV13 with TRBJ2-1, with TRBD2 identical over 9 bases. Per the germline V gene, CDR1 is PRHDT and CDR2 is FYEKMQ (reference sequence). The CDR3 consists of 13 residues. The J segment lost 7 bases and the V segment lost 5 bases, leaving 3 bases of the junction unmatched. As DNA, the CDR3 is TGTGCCAGCAGCCCCGGACTAGCGAATGAGCAGTTCTTC. Translating it yields CASSPGLANEQFF.

CDR3 DNA: TGTGCCTGGAGTGTAGCGGGAGGGACCGAGCAGTACTTC. Amino acids: CAWSVAGGTEQYF. The chain uses TRBV30 and TRBJ2-7, with TRBD2 matching over 10 bases. Germline V gives CDR1 GTSNPN, CDR2 SVGIG (reference sequence). The CDR3 spans 13 residues. J lost 6 bases, V lost 0 bases, and 2 bases had no gene match.

The chain recombines TRBV29-1 with TRBJ2-7, with 7 bases matching TRBD1. Trimming took 6 bases from V and 2 from J; bases not matched to a gene: 7. The length of the CDR3 is 13 residues. Germline loops: CDR1 SQVTM, CDR2 ANQGSEA. CDR3 in amino acids: CSVEQGPPYEQYF. CDR3 sequence (DNA): TGCAGCGTGGAACAGGGGCCCCCCTACGAGCAGTACTTC.

The chain carries TRBV6-5 and TRBJ2-7; 12 positions agree with TRBD1. The J segment lost 11 bases and the V segment lost 7 bases, leaving 15 bases of the junction unmatched. The CDR3 sequence is 15 residues long. Germline-derived CDR1 and CDR2 are MNHEY and SVGAGI. The CDR3 region has the DNA TGTGCCAGCACTACCCGGGACAGGGGGCGATCAGGGGAGTACTTC. Its translation is CASTTRDRGRSGEYF.

The V call is TRBV29-1, the J call TRBJ1-1, with D hard to call. V was cut by 3 bases and J by 7 bases, with 9 bases left in between. Germline-derived CDR1 and CDR2 are SQVTM and ANQGSEA. CDR3 length equals 11 residues. This CDR3 is CSVEDEIEAFF. The CDR3 region has the DNA TGCAGCGTTGAGGACGAAATTGAAGCTTTCTTT.

This clone appeared a few times. The chain couples TRBV5-1 to TRBJ1-4, with D maybe TRBD1 (5 bases). Trimming removed 4 bases at V and 4 bases at J, with 11 bases between. This CDR3 contains 14 residues. Germline-derived CDR1 and CDR2 are SGHRS and YFSETQ. The CDR3 DNA follows: TGCGCCAGCAGCCCGGGACTGGGTAATGAAAAACTGTTTTTT. Its protein product is CASSPGLGNEKLFF. Variable domain in full (rest from reference TRBV5-1 and TRBJ1-4): KAGVTQTPRYLIKTRGQQVTLSCSPISGHRSVSWYQQTPGQGLQFLFEYFSETQRNKGNFPGRFSGRQFSNSRSEMNVSTLELGDSALYLCASSPGLGNEKLFFGSGTQLSVL.

This clone counts as medium-sized (0.01 to 0.1%). The rearrangement uses TRBV20-1 and TRBJ1-1; TRBD1 agrees at 8 bases. Germline CDR1 is DFQATT and CDR2 is SNEGSKA (reference sequence). V was pared by 1 base and J by 10 bases, with 2 bases of the junction left unmatched. This CDR3 has 11 residues. The CDR3 nucleotides are TGCAGTGCTAGAGTACAGGGGGGAGCTTTCTTT. Residues: CSARVQGGAFF.

This sequence joins TRBV19 and TRBJ1-1, with a possible D match to TRBD1 (6 bases). This CDR3 comprises 16 residues. Germline CDR1 is LNHDA and CDR2 is SQIVND (reference sequence). V gave up 7 bases and J gave up 7 bases, with 25 bases separating them. The CDR3 coding sequence is TGTGCCAGTACCCCCAATTGGGCAGGGGTTAAGAATGAAGCTTTCTTT. This codes for CASTPNWAGVKNEAFF. Full variable domain (remainder filled in from reference TRBV19 and TRBJ1-1): DGGITQSPKYLFRKEGQNVTLSCEQNLNHDAMYWYRQDPGQGLRLIYYSQIVNDFQKGDIAEGYSVSREKKESFPLTVTSAQKNPTAFYLCASTPNWAGVKNEAFFGQGTRLTVV.

The gene calls are TRBV18 and TRBJ2-3; D unclear. This CDR3 spans 13 amino acids. Germline values: CDR1 KGHSH, CDR2 LQKENI. Trimming stripped 3 bases from V and 2 bases from J, with 6 bases between. The CDR3 bases are TGTGCCAGCTCACCGACGGCCACAGATACGCAGTATTTT. Encoded protein: CASSPTATDTQYF.

As DNA, the CDR3 is TGTGCCACCAGCAGAGATCCCGGGGACAATCAGCCCCAGCATTTT. Translated: CATSRDPGDNQPQHF. This chain connects TRBV15 to TRBJ1-5, with D unclear. Trimming cost V 0 bases and J 3 bases, with 9 bases left between them. The CDR3 sequence is 15 residues long. Germline assignment: CDR1 LNHNV and CDR2 YYDKDF (reference sequence).

The rearrangement uses TRBV14 and TRBJ1-5; D gene unclear. With 0 bases removed from V and 4 bases from J, the gap between germline ends came to 1 base. The CDR3 consists of 12 residues. CDR1 is SGHDN and CDR2 is FVKESK in the germline V gene. CDR3 amino acids: CASSQENQPQHF. CDR3 DNA: TGTGCCAGCAGCCAAGAGAATCAGCCCCAGCATTTT.

The V call is TRBV29-1, the J call TRBJ2-7; 9 nucleotides match TRBD2. V lost 1 base, J lost 6 bases, and 13 bases stayed unmatched. Germline CDR1 is SQVTM and CDR2 is ANQGSEA. CDR3 size: 16 residues. This CDR3 is CSVEGGRAMREGEQYF. CDR3 nucleotide sequence: TGCAGCGTTGAAGGGGGGAGGGCCATGCGGGAGGGCGAGCAGTACTTC.

The chain uses TRBV18 and TRBJ1-5; D uncertain. Germline V gene data show CDR1 as KGHSH and CDR2 as LQKENI. V was trimmed by 1 base and J by 5 bases, leaving 12 bases between them. This CDR3 spans 15 amino acids. CDR3: CASSPQGILHQPQHF. The CDR3 DNA reads TGTGCCAGCTCACCACAGGGCATACTACATCAGCCCCAGCATTTT.

The rearrangement joins TRBV2 to TRBJ1-2; 10 nucleotides match TRBD1. Germline CDR1 SNHLY, CDR2 FYNNEI. J was trimmed by 8 bases and V by 4 bases; bases with no gene match: 1. The CDR3 has 12 amino acids. The CDR3 DNA sequence: TGTGCCAGCAGTGGGACAGGGGGAGGCTACACCTTC. This translates into CASSGTGGGYTF.

The V call is TRBV28, the J call TRBJ1-2, with 7 bases fitting TRBD1. CDR1 and CDR2 from the germline V gene are MDHEN and SYDVKM. The CDR3 length is 16 residues. V lost 5 bases and J lost 6; bases outside the gene matches: 15. This CDR3 is CASSLPLGRGLDGYTF. CDR3 in DNA: TGTGCCAGCAGTCTACCCCTAGGCAGGGGGTTGGATGGCTACACCTTC.

The chain carries TRBV6-5 and TRBJ2-3; D possibly corresponds to TRBD1 (6 bases). The CDR3 sequence is 13 residues long. Per germline, CDR1 MNHEY and CDR2 SVGAGI. The V end was cut by 7 bases, the J end by 3 bases, with 11 bases between. Written as DNA, the CDR3 is TGTGCCAGCACCAGGGGTTGGACAGATACGCAGTATTTT. Translated, it gives CASTRGWTDTQYF.